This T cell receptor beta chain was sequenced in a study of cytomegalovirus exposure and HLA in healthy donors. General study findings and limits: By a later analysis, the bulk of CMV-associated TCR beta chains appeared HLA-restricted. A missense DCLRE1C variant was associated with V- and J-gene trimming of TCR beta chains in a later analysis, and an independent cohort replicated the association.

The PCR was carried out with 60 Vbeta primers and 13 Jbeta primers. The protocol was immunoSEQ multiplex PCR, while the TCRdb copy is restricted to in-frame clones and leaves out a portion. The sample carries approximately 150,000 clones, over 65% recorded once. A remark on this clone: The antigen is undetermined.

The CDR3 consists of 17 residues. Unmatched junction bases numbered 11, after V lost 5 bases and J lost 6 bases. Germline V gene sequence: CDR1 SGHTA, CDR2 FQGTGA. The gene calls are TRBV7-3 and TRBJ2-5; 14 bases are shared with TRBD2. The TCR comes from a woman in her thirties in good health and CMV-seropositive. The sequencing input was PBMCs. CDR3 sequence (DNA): TGTGCCAGCAGCCGTATAGGGGGACTAGCGGGAGAACAGACCCAGTACTTC. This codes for CASSRIGGLAGEQTQYF.